These 32 T cell receptor beta chains came from one sample sequenced in a study of blood T cell repertoires in COVID-19. Generated by immunoSEQ multiplex PCR, the TCRdb table keeps only in-frame clones and is missing some. The sample shows approximately 190,000 clones, roughly 80% of them seen only once. The sequencing sample was made of peripheral blood. The receptors stem from a human donor in a cohort sampled during active COVID-19.

This clone was picked up a small number of times. The chain has TRBV5-1 and TRBJ1-2; TRBD1 agrees at 7 bases. The CDR3 has 15 residues. With 6 bases clipped from V and 8 bases from J, the junction kept 16 bases outside the gene matches. CDR1 is SGHRS, CDR2 YFSETQ, per germline. The CDR3 sequence is CASTLRTGGNPGYTF. Here the CDR3 DNA reads TGCGCCAGCACCCTACGGACAGGTGGAAATCCGGGCTACACCTTC. The full variable domain, with the rest looked up from reference TRBV5-1 and TRBJ1-2, is KAGVTQTPRYLIKTRGQQVTLSCSPISGHRSVSWYQQTPGQGLQFLFEYFSETQRNKGNFPGRFSGRQFSNSRSEMNVSTLELGDSALYLCASTLRTGGNPGYTFGSGTRLTVV.

The chain links TRBV6-1 to TRBJ1-1, with 11 bases fitting TRBD1. This CDR3 contains 16 residues. Trimming took 0 bases from V and 4 from J; bases not matched to a gene: 4. Looked up from germline, CDR1 is MNHNS and CDR2 is SASEGT. The CDR3 DNA is TGTGCCAGCAGTGAAGCGCGCGGACAGGGGGCCACTGAAGCTTTCTTT. Amino acids: CASSEARGQGATEAFF.

This clone appeared once. CDR3 coding DNA: TGCGCCAGCAGCTACCGGACAGGGGACCTTAATGAGCAGTTCTTC. Translating it yields CASSYRTGDLNEQFF. The rearrangement links TRBV5-1 to TRBJ2-1; 9 bases match TRBD1. Trimming at V came to 3 bases and at J to 7 bases, leaving 8 bases not matched to a gene. The CDR3 sequence is 15 residues long. CDR1 SGHRS and CDR2 YFSETQ come from the germline V gene.

V usage is TRBV5-1 and J usage is TRBJ2-2; D perhaps matches TRBD2 (6 bases). V dropped 0 bases and J dropped 4 bases, with 13 bases sitting between them. The germline V gene has CDR1 SGHRS and CDR2 YFSETQ. This CDR3 comprises 16 residues. CDR3 nucleotide sequence: TGCGCCAGCAGCTTGGACGGGAGCTTCGGCACCGGGGAGCTGTTTTTT. Its protein is CASSLDGSFGTGELFF.

The chain links TRBV19 to TRBJ2-5, with 10 positions matching TRBD1. J was trimmed by 5 bases and V by 8 bases; bases with no gene match: 14. The CDR3 contains 16 residues. Germline loops: CDR1 LNHDA, CDR2 SQIVND (reference sequence). CDR3 sequence: CASGDRGLPSLETQYF. Here the CDR3 DNA reads TGTGCCAGTGGCGACAGGGGGCTGCCCTCATTGGAGACCCAGTACTTC.

V gene TRBV3-1 (or the pseudogene TRBV3-2) combines with J gene TRBJ2-5; possibly TRBD2 for D (6 bases). This CDR3 is built from 13 residues. CDR1 and CDR2 (germline): LGHDT, YNNKEL (reference sequence). V gave up 4 bases and J gave up 5 bases, with 11 bases separating them. The CDR3 sequence: CASSRRDLETQYF. CDR3 nucleotide sequence: TGTGCCAGCAGCCGACGGGACTTGGAGACCCAGTACTTC.

The V and J genes are TRBV11-1 and TRBJ1-1; a possible D gene is TRBD1 (5 bases). CDR3 length: 16 residues. CDR1 SGHAT and CDR2 FQDESV come from the germline V gene (reference sequence). The V gene lost 4 bases and the J gene lost 4 bases, with 19 bases spanning the gap. The CDR3 bases are TGTGCCAGCAGCTCTTCGGTTCAGGGTTTGGGCACTGAAGCTTTCTTT. Translating gives CASSSSVQGLGTEAFF.

This sequence joins TRBV28 and TRBJ2-2; the D is unclear. This CDR3 is built from 14 residues. Trimming shortened V by 5 bases and J by 7 bases, and 14 bases separated the two germline ends. Germline V CDR1 and CDR2: MDHEN, SYDVKM. The CDR3 DNA follows: TGTGCCAGCAGTCTCGGTCCGCTAGTCGGGGAGCTGTTTTTT. The encoded protein is CASSLGPLVGELFF.

The genes are TRBV3-1 (or the pseudogene TRBV3-2) and TRBJ2-3; 9 nucleotides match TRBD2. The CDR3 length is 17 residues. The germline gives CDR1 LGHDT, CDR2 YNNKEL (reference sequence). Trimming removed 4 bases from V and 6 bases from J; junction bases left unmatched: 14. This CDR3 reads CASSLRPGLAKGDTQYF. The CDR3 DNA reads as TGTGCCAGCAGCCTCCGCCCCGGACTAGCGAAGGGGGATACGCAGTATTTT.

This clone has just one count. This chain uses TRBV6-5 with TRBJ2-2, with D perhaps TRBD1 (7 bases). This CDR3 spans 13 amino acids. Per the germline V gene, CDR1 is MNHEY and CDR2 is SVGAGI. V was trimmed by 6 bases and J by 8 bases, leaving 13 bases between them. The CDR3 loop reads CASSGSRGGELFF. In DNA form, the CDR3 reads TGTGCCAGCAGCGGGAGCAGGGGGGGGGAGCTGTTTTTT.

The chain links TRBV27 to TRBJ2-1, with TRBD2 matching over 8 bases. Germline V lookup: CDR1 MNHEY, CDR2 SMNVEV (reference sequence). This CDR3 has 15 amino acids. Trimming removed 2 bases from V and 3 bases from J; junction bases left unmatched: 3. This CDR3 is CASSLTAGDYNEQFF. CDR3 nucleotides: TGTGCCAGCAGTTTAACAGCGGGGGACTACAATGAGCAGTTCTTC.

The chain joins TRBV7-9 to TRBJ1-1; D gene ambiguous. The CDR3 runs to 14 residues. The ends were cut back, 4 bases at V and 0 bases at J, with 9 bases in the middle. Germline assignment: CDR1 SEHNR and CDR2 FQNEAQ (reference sequence). The CDR3 spells CASSSARVNTEAFF. The CDR3 DNA follows: TGTGCCAGCAGCTCCGCCCGGGTGAACACTGAAGCTTTCTTT. The whole variable domain, filled in from reference TRBV7-9 and TRBJ1-1, reads DTGVSQNPRHKITKRGQNVTFRCDPISEHNRLYWYRQTLGQGPEFLTYFQNEAQLEKSRLLSDRFSAERPKGSFSTLEIQRTEQGDSAMYLCASSSARVNTEAFFGQGTRLTVV.

V usage is TRBV7-6 and J usage is TRBJ2-7, with D possibly matching TRBD2 (6 bases). CDR1 SGHVS and CDR2 FNYEAQ come from the germline V gene. The CDR3 spans 14 residues. Trimming removed 1 base from V and 2 bases from J, with 9 bases in between. The CDR3 bases are TGTGCCAGCAGCTTAGGGGGACTTGCCTACGAGCAGTACTTC. Its translation is CASSLGGLAYEQYF.

This chain joins TRBV19 and TRBJ1-1; possibly TRBD1 for D (5 bases). CDR1 and CDR2 (germline): LNHDA, SQIVND (reference sequence). V lost 5 bases and J 3 bases, leaving 16 bases between the germline ends. The CDR3 extends over 15 amino acids. The DNA of the CDR3 is TGTGCCAGTAGTCAGACGACCGGGGGATACACTGAAGCTTTCTTT. Protein product: CASSQTTGGYTEAFF.

This clone was detected only a few times. J is TRBJ1-2 and V is TRBV7-3; TRBD1 aligns across 8 bases. Losses at the gene ends were 5 bases for V and 2 bases for J; bases not matched to a gene: 7. Germline CDR1 reads SGHTA; CDR2 reads FQGTGA. The CDR3 runs to 15 residues. CDR3 DNA: TGTGCCAGCAGCCCGACAGGACAGGGAAACTATGGCTACACCTTC. It encodes CASSPTGQGNYGYTF.

The genes are TRBV11-2 and TRBJ2-1; a possible D gene is TRBD2 (6 bases). Germline CDR1 and CDR2: SGHAT and FQNNGV. The CDR3 sequence is 14 residues long. V lost 1 base and J lost 6, with 10 bases in between. DNA of the CDR3: TGTGCCAGCAGCTTAGGGCGGGAAAGCAATGAGCAGTTCTTC. Its translation is CASSLGRESNEQFF.

The chain is built from TRBV19 and TRBJ2-1; 7 positions agree with TRBD2. Germline assignment: CDR1 LNHDA and CDR2 SQIVND (reference sequence). The CDR3 has 14 residues. V lost 3 bases and J lost 4; bases outside the gene matches: 3. The CDR3 loop is CASSMGGGYNEQFF. CDR3 in DNA: TGTGCCAGTAGTATGGGGGGAGGGTACAATGAGCAGTTCTTC.

The rearrangement links TRBV7-6 to TRBJ2-2; D possibly corresponds to TRBD1 (6 bases). The V and J ends lost 5 bases and 3 bases respectively, with 10 bases between them. Germline V CDR1 and CDR2: SGHVS, FNYEAQ. The CDR3 loop spans 14 amino acids. The CDR3 nucleotides are TGTGCCAGCAGCATCTGGACAGACACCGGGGAGCTGTTTTTT. This encodes CASSIWTDTGELFF.

The rearrangement links TRBV18 to TRBJ2-3, with D possibly matching TRBD1 (5 bases). V was trimmed by 4 bases and J by 3 bases, leaving 11 bases between them. The CDR3 contains 14 residues. The germline V gene has CDR1 KGHSH and CDR2 LQKENI. Here the CDR3 DNA reads TGTGCCAGCTCACTCCACGCAGGGACAGATACGCAGTATTTT. It is translated as CASSLHAGTDTQYF.

The chain combines TRBV19 with TRBJ2-5; the D is unclear. Germline assignment: CDR1 LNHDA and CDR2 SQIVND (reference sequence). V lost 5 bases and J 5 bases, leaving 9 bases between the germline ends. CDR3 length: 12 residues. The CDR3 DNA reads TGTGCCAGTAGTGTAGGGCGGGAGACCCAGTACTTC. Protein: CASSVGRETQYF.

This chain links TRBV7-3 with TRBJ2-2; D unresolved. The CDR3 loop spans 14 amino acids. CDR1 is SGHTA, CDR2 FQGTGA, per germline. Trimming shortened V by 3 bases and J by 3 bases, and 8 bases separated the two germline ends. CDR3 amino acids: CASSFQVDTGELFF. The CDR3 region has the DNA TGTGCCAGCAGCTTCCAGGTGGACACCGGGGAGCTGTTTTTT.

This clone was seen only a few times. This rearrangement joins TRBV5-1 to TRBJ2-1, with a tentative D call TRBD2 (5 bases). V was pared by 0 bases and J by 5 bases, with 12 bases between. Looked up from germline, CDR1 is SGHRS and CDR2 is YFSETQ. The length of the CDR3 is 15 residues. The CDR3 is CASSLEGSVDNEQFF. CDR3 coding DNA: TGCGCCAGCAGCTTGGAGGGTAGCGTGGACAATGAGCAGTTCTTC.

The V and J genes are TRBV11-2 and TRBJ2-5; no clear D gene. Germline loops: CDR1 SGHAT, CDR2 FQNNGV. V shed 8 bases and J shed 4 bases, with 8 bases lying between them. This CDR3 contains 11 residues. CDR3 bases: TGTGCCAGCTCGGTTGGAGAGACCCAGTACTTC. This encodes CASSVGETQYF.

The chain uses TRBV28 and TRBJ1-4, with 8 bases fitting TRBD1. Losses at the gene ends were 4 bases for V and 7 bases for J; bases not matched to a gene: 14. The germline gives CDR1 MDHEN, CDR2 SYDVKM. The CDR3 covers 17 residues. CDR3 residues: CASSSLDQGARSEKLFF. CDR3 nucleotides: TGTGCCAGCAGTTCCTTGGATCAGGGGGCGCGGAGTGAAAAACTGTTTTTT. The whole variable domain, filled in from reference TRBV28 and TRBJ1-4, reads DVKVTQSSRYLVKRTGEKVFLECVQDMDHENMFWYRQDPGLGLRLIYFSYDVKMKEKGDIPEGYSVSREKKERFSLILESASTNQTSMYLCASSSLDQGARSEKLFFGSGTQLSVL.

CDR3 DNA: TGTGCCAGCAGTTCACAGGGGCCGCCTTCCAATCAGCCCCAGCATTTT. Protein product: CASSSQGPPSNQPQHF. The chain employs TRBV6-6 and TRBJ1-5, with 7 bases identical to TRBD1. The V gene's germline CDR1 is MNHNY and CDR2 SVGAGI (reference sequence). J was trimmed by 3 bases and V by 4 bases; bases with no gene match: 9. The CDR3 sequence is 16 residues long.

This sequence joins TRBV11-2 and TRBJ2-1, with D possibly being TRBD2 (5 bases). Germline V gene data show CDR1 as SGHAT and CDR2 as FQNNGV. This CDR3 region has 14 residues. The germline V and J ends were trimmed by 1 base and 4 bases, with 8 bases remaining between them. This CDR3 reads CASSLVAGYNEQFF. In DNA, the CDR3 is TGTGCCAGCAGCTTAGTCGCGGGTTACAATGAGCAGTTCTTC.

The chain employs TRBV2 and TRBJ2-7; 10 bases map to TRBD2. Losses at the gene ends were 3 bases for V and 4 bases for J; bases not matched to a gene: 3. Per germline, CDR1 SNHLY and CDR2 FYNNEI. The CDR3 runs to 14 residues. Here the CDR3 DNA reads TGTGCCAGCAGTGAGTCTAGCGGGGGATACGAGCAGTACGTC. As protein: CASSESSGGYEQYV.

V is TRBV4-1 and J is TRBJ1-5, with D possibly being TRBD1 (6 bases). In germline, CDR1 is MGHRA, CDR2 YSYEKL. The CDR3 totals 16 residues. The ends were cut back, 1 base at V and 1 base at J, with 11 bases in the middle. The CDR3 region has the DNA TGCGCCAGCAGCCAAGTCGGGGGGCGAAGCAATCAGCCCCAGCATTTT. Its translation: CASSQVGGRSNQPQHF.

CDR3: CASSKPGTYEQYV. CDR3 DNA sequence: TGTGCCAGCAGCAAACCAGGGACCTACGAGCAGTACGTC. This sequence joins TRBV5-5 and TRBJ2-7; possibly TRBD1 for D (5 bases). There are 13 residues in the CDR3. Germline V gene data show CDR1 as SGHKS and CDR2 as YYEKEE (reference sequence). The ends were cut back, 4 bases at V and 2 bases at J, with 10 bases in the middle.

This sequence joins TRBV19 and TRBJ2-5; TRBD2 matches 12 bases. Germline V CDR1 and CDR2: LNHDA, SQIVND (reference sequence). The CDR3 runs to 17 residues. V lost 3 bases, J lost 0 bases, and 5 bases stayed unmatched. The CDR3 nucleotides read TGTGCCAGTAGTATGACTAGCGGGGGTTGGTACCAAGAGACCCAGTACTTC. Protein: CASSMTSGGWYQETQYF.

The chain couples TRBV6-2 or TRBV6-3 to TRBJ1-4; 12 nucleotides match TRBD1. The J segment lost 8 bases and the V segment lost 2 bases, leaving 3 bases of the junction unmatched. The CDR3 has 15 residues. The germline V gene has CDR1 MNHEY and CDR2 SVGEGT. Here the CDR3 reads CASSYRDRGREKLFF. CDR3 coding DNA: TGTGCCAGCAGTTACCGGGACAGGGGGCGAGAAAAACTGTTTTTT.

V and J are TRBV27 and TRBJ1-5; possibly TRBD1 for D (5 bases). The ends were cut back, 5 bases at V and 6 bases at J, with 17 bases in the middle. This CDR3 comprises 15 residues. Germline loops: CDR1 MNHEY, CDR2 SMNVEV (reference sequence). For the CDR3, the DNA is TGTGCCAGCAGTCGGGGGAGAGGGGATGGTCAGCCCCAGCATTTT. It specifies CASSRGRGDGQPQHF.